This TCR beta chain was recovered during a study of blood T cell repertoires in COVID-19. Source study methods: Amplifying reference gene primers gave estimates of nucleated cell counts. Sequencing used immunoSEQ multiplex PCR; TCRdb keeps in-frame clones, though not all of them. That table furnishes V, J and clone size, whereas the DNA furnished D and trimming. The sample carries about 16,000 clones, 85% to 90% recorded once. CDR3 length equals 14 residues. Germline V gene sequence: CDR1 MRHNA, CDR2 SNTAGT. Trimming took 0 bases from V and 8 from J, leaving 11 bases between them. This TCR was sampled from a man between 60 and 75 years old with acute or convalescent COVID-19. Material: peripheral blood. The genes are TRBV6-4 and TRBJ2-1; weak D call: TRBD1 (6 bases). This CDR3 is CASSDSRQAYEQFF. CDR3 bases: TGTGCCAGCAGTGACTCCAGACAGGCGTATGAGCAGTTCTTC.